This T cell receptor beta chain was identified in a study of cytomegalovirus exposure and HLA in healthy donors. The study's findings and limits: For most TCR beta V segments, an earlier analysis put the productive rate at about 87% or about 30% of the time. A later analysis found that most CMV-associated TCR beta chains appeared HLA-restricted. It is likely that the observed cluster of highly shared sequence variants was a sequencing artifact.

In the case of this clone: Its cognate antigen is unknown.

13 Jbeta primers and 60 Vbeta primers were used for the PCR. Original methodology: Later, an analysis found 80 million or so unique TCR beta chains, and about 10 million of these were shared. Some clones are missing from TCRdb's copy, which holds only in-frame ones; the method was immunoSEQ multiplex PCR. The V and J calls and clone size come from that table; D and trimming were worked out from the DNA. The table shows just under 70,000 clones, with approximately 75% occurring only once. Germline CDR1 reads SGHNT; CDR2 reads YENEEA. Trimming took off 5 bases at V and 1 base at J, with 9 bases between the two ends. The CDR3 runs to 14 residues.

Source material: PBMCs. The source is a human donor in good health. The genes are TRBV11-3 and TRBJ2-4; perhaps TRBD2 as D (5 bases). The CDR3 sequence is CASSGGPAKNIQYF. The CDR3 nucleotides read TGTGCCAGCAGCGGCGGGCCGGCCAAAAACATTCAGTACTTC.